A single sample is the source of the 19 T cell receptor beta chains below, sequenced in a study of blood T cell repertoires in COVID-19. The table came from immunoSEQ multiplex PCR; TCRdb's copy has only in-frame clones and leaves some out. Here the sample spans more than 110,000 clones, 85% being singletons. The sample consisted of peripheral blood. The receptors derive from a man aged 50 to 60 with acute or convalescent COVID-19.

The CDR3 nucleotides are TGTGCCAGCAGCCGAGAAGGCGGGGGGGGAGAGACCCAGTACTTC. This translates into CASSREGGGGETQYF. The chain uses TRBV3-1 (or the pseudogene TRBV3-2) and TRBJ2-5, with 9 bases aligning to TRBD2. CDR1 and CDR2 (germline): LGHDT, YNNKEL (reference sequence). This CDR3 region has 15 residues. Trimming removed 4 bases from V and 4 bases from J; junction bases left unmatched: 7.

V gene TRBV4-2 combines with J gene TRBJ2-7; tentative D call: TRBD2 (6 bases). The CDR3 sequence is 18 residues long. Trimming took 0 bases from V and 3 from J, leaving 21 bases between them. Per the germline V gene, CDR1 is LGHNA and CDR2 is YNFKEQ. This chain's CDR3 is CASSQDYASATSGYEQYF. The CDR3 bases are TGTGCCAGCAGCCAAGATTACGCTAGCGCGACCTCTGGCTACGAGCAGTACTTC.

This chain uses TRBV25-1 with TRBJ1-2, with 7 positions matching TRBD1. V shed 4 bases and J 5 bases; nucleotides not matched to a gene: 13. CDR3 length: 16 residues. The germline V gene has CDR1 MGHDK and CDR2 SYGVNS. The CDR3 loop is CASSARGNRGRYGYTF. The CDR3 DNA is TGTGCCAGCAGTGCCCGGGGAAACAGGGGTCGGTATGGCTACACCTTC.

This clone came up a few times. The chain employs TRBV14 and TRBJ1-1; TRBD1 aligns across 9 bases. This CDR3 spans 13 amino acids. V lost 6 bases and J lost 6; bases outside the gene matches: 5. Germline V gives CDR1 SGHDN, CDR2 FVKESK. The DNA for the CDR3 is TGTGCCAGCAGTCACCGGACAGGGGCTGAAGCTTTCTTT. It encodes CASSHRTGAEAFF.

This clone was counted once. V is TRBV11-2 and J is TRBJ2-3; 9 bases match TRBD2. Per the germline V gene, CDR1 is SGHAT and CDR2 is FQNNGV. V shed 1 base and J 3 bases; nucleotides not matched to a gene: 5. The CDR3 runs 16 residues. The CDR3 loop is CASSLGASGVTDTQYF. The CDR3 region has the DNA TGTGCCAGCAGCTTAGGCGCTAGCGGGGTTACAGATACGCAGTATTTT. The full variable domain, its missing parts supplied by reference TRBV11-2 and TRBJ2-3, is EAGVAQSPRYKIIEKRQSVAFWCNPISGHATLYWYQQILGQGPKLLIQFQNNGVVDDSQLPKDRFSAERLKGVDSTLKIQPAKLEDSAVYLCASSLGASGVTDTQYFGPGTRLTVL.

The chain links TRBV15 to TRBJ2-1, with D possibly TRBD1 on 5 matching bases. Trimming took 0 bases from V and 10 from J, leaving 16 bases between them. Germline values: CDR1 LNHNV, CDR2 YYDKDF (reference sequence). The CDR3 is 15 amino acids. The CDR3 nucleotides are TGTGCCACCAGCAGAGATGGCGTGGTGGGGCGCGAGCAGTTCTTC. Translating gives CATSRDGVVGREQFF.

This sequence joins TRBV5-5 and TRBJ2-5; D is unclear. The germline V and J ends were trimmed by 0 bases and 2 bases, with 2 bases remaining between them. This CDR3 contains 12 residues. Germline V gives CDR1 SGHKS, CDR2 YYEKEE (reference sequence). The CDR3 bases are TGTGCCAGCAGCTTGGCGCAAGAGACCCAGTACTTC. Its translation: CASSLAQETQYF. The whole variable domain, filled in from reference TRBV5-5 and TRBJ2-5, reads DAGVTQSPTHLIKTRGQQVTLRCSPISGHKSVSWYQQVLGQGPQFIFQYYEKEERGRGNFPDRFSARQFPNYSSELNVNALLLGDSALYLCASSLAQETQYFGPGTRLLVL.

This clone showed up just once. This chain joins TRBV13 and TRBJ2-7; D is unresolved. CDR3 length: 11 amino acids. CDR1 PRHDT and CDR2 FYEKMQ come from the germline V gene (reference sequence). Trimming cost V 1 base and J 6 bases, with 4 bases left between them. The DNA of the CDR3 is TGTGCCAGCAGCTTAGACGGCGAGCAGTACTTC. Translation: CASSLDGEQYF.

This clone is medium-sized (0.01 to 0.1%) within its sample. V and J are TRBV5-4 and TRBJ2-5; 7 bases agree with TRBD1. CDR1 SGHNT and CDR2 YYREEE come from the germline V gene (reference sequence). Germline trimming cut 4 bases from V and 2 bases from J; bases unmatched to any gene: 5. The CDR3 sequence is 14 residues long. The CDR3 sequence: CASSTGTAQETQYF. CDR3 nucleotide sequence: TGTGCCAGCAGCACGGGGACAGCGCAAGAGACCCAGTACTTC.

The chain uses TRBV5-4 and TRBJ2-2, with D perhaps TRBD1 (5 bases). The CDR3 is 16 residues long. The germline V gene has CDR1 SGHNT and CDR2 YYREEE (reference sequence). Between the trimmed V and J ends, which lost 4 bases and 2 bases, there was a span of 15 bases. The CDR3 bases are TGTGCCAGCAGCCCAACCCTGGGGCTCAACACCGGGGAGCTGTTTTTT. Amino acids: CASSPTLGLNTGELFF.

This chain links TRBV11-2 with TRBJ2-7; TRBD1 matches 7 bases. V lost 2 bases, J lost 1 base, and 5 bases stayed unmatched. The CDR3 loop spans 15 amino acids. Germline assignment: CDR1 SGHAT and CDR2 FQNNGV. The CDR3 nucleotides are TGTGCCAGCAGCTTAAAAGGGACAGTTTCCTACGAGCAGTACTTC. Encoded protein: CASSLKGTVSYEQYF.

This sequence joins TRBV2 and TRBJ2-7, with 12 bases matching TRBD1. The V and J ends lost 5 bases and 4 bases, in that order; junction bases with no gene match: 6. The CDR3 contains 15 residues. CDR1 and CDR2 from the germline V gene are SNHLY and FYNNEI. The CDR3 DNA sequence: TGTGCCAGCAGTTCCGGGACAGGGGGCTTTTACGAGCAGTACTTC. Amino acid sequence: CASSSGTGGFYEQYF.

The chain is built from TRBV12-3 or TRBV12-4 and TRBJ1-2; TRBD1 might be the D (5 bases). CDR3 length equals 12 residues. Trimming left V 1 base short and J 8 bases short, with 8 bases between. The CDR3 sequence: CASSLGGRGYTF. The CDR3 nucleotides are TGTGCCAGCAGTTTAGGGGGCCGCGGCTACACCTTC.

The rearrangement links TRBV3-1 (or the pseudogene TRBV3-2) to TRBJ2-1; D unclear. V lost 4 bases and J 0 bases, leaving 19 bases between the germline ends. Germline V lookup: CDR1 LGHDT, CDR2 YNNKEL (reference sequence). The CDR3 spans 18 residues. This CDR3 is CASSPPPRLRLSYNEQFF. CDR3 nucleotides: TGTGCCAGCAGCCCCCCACCTCGCCTCCGACTCTCCTACAATGAGCAGTTCTTC.

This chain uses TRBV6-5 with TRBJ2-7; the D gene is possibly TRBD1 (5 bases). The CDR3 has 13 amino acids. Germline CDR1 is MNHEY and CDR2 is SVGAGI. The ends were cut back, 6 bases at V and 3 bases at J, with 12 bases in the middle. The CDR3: CASSGSRDYEQYF. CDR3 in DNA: TGTGCCAGCAGCGGCTCCAGGGACTACGAGCAGTACTTC.

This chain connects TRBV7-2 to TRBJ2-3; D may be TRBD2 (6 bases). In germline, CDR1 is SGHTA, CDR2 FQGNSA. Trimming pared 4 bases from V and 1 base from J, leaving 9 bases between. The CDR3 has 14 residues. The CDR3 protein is CASSYSGGTDTQYF. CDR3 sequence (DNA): TGTGCCAGCAGCTATAGCGGCGGCACAGATACGCAGTATTTT.

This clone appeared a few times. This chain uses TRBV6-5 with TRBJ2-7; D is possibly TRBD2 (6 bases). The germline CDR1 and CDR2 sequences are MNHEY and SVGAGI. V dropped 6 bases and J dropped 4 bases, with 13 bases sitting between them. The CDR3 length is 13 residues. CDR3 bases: TGTGCCAGCAGCACCCGGGACTTGTACGAGCAGTACTTC. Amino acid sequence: CASSTRDLYEQYF.

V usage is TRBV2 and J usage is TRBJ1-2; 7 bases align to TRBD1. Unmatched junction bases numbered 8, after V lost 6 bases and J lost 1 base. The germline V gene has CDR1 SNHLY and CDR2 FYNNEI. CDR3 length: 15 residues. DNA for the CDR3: TGTGCCAGCAGACAACACACAGGGGATAACTATGGCTACACCTTC. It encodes CASRQHTGDNYGYTF.

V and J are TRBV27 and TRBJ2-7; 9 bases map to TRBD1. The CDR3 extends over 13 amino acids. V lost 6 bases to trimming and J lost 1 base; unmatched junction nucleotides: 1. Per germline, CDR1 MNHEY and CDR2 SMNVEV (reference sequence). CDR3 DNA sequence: TGTGCCAGCAGGGGACAGGGATCCTACGAGCAGTACTTC. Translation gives CASRGQGSYEQYF.